This section outlines one T cell receptor (beta chain) sequence together with its context. No antigen is known for it. The record has no base qualities; no much larger clone is one base away. These data belong to a study of CD4 T cells in relation to SARS-CoV-2 and coronaviruses (dated by TCRdb to the early 2020s). Turning to the overall study: In the ViraFEST assay, PBMCs were grown with antigen for approximately ten days, and TCR beta CDR3s were then sequenced to identify antigen-specific clonal expansions. The negative reference condition was either a culture with an HIV-1 Nef peptide pool or a culture with no peptide. Shared crossreactive spike epitopes were mapped to their HLA restriction using patient-derived lymphoblastoid cell lines. Memory CD4+ T cell crossreactivity between SARS-CoV-2 and common cold coronavirus spike proteins was assessed at the TCR clonotype level in the study. The Adaptive Biotechnologies TCR-sequencing kit was used to sequence samples from a few pre-COVID donors and the naive versus memory experiments, whereas other data were Illumina-based. For other donors in the study, expansion assays were sequenced with a different, Illumina-based TCR-beta assay. What the research found in general, with its limitations: Since the crossreactivity analysis centred on spike protein, crossreactivity against other viral proteins was not assessed. No donor contributed both pre-pandemic and post-infection samples, which limited tracing the source of pre-existing responses. In 65% to 70% of donors, memory CD4+ clonotypes turned up that crossrecognized SARS-CoV-2 and at least one common cold coronavirus spike. The study was constrained by small numbers of patients and of tested TCRs. Compared with monoreactive clones, crossreactive clones had significantly weaker SARS-CoV-2-driven expansion, a result consistent with antigenic imprinting.

Libraries were constructed by the immunoSEQ multiplex PCR assay. Processing in the source paper ran as follows. During preprocessing, nonproductive sequences were removed, as were CDR3s that did not start with C, did not end with F or W, or were shorter than 7 amino acids. Antigen-specific clonotypes were called with the MANAFEST web app, based on expansion relative to reference and other culture wells. To be counted as positive, a clone had to show significant expansion compared with the reference culture, at an FDR below 0.05, in 2 of 3 replicate wells. A further requirement for positive clones was significant expansion compared with all other tandem wells, along with an odds ratio above 5. CDR3 homology was quantified as pairwise Levenshtein distance, calculated with the stringdist R package after three terminal residues were trimmed from each end. In TCRdb, the immuneACCESS table is reduced to in-frame sequences with V and J assigned. These tables do not hold every clone; where another copy was compared, an unresolved V gene accounts for under half, and the others remain unexplained. V, J and clone size reflect that table, while D and trimming were determined from the DNA. This sample is represented by roughly 10,000 clones; 80% to 90% of them were singletons. The ten largest clonotypes hold 15% to 20% of the sample.

CD4+ T cells from unexposed donors were collected before the COVID-19 pandemic (2011-2018). Following 10 days of culture, the EasySep CD4+ T cell isolation kit was used to isolate CD4+ T cells. As cell numbers permitted, CD4+ T cells from unexposed donors were tested for reactivity to SARS-CoV-2 S and N and to four common cold coronavirus spike pools. PBMCs were cultured at some 2 million per well in IMDM supplemented with 5% human AB serum and 9 to 10 IU/ml IL-2. Half of the culture medium was replaced with fresh IL-2-containing medium on days 3 and 7. In general, every peptide culture condition was set up in three replicate wells. Leukapheresis product for the unexposed donors was bought commercially. PBMCs were isolated from leukapheresis product or whole blood by Ficoll-Paque PLUS gradient centrifugation. PBMCs were either cryopreserved at -140 degrees C or used fresh in the expansion assay. The QIAamp Micro DNA Kit was used to extract genomic DNA from the CD4+ T cells.

Trimming accounts for 5 bases at V and 0 bases at J, while the number of junction bases matched to no gene is 6. According to the germline V gene, CDR1 reads SNHLY and CDR2 reads FYNNEI. The CDR3, cysteine through phenylalanine, is 15 amino acids long. Only CDR3 DNA is held: 45 bases, read in frame from base 1. The receptor was isolated from a human donor in good health. This chain joins TRBV2 to TRBJ1-1; TRBD1 matches 7 bases in the middle. Sequencing was performed on CD4+ T cells from PBMCs, cultured in vitro. CDR3 sequence: CASSPGTALNTEAFF. The nucleotides are TGTGCCAGCAGTCCTGGGACAGCGTTGAACACTGAAGCTTTCTTT.